The 13 T cell receptor beta chains in this list originate from one sample, sequenced in a study of blood T cell repertoires in COVID-19. Profiling relied on immunoSEQ multiplex PCR, and the TCRdb table lists in-frame clones only, not all of them. The profile shows more than 300,000 clones, more than 90% of them singletons. The sample was PBMCs or T cells enriched from blood (not recorded which). All receptors derive from a woman in her 30s who had been exposed to COVID-19.

J is TRBJ2-2 and V is TRBV11-2; 14 nucleotides agree with TRBD2. After removal of 3 bases from V and 3 bases from J, the junction contained 6 bases not matched to a gene. In germline, CDR1 is SGHAT, CDR2 FQNNGV. This CDR3 spans 18 amino acids. Here the CDR3 reads CASSFPTSGGADTGELFF. The CDR3 DNA sequence: TGTGCCAGCAGCTTTCCGACTAGCGGGGGGGCCGACACCGGGGAGCTGTTTTTT.

The chain couples TRBV10-2 to TRBJ2-1, with D perhaps matching TRBD2 (5 bases). This CDR3 contains 13 residues. Germline CDR1 WSHSY, CDR2 SAAADI. Trimming took off 2 bases at V and 8 bases at J, with 10 bases between the two ends. The CDR3 coding sequence is TGCGCCAGCAGTGAGCCGGGATTTCATGAGCAGTTCTTC. It is translated as CASSEPGFHEQFF.

J is TRBJ1-2 and V is TRBV30, with unresolved D. Per germline, CDR1 GTSNPN and CDR2 SVGIG (reference sequence). V lost 5 bases and J 5 bases, leaving 12 bases between the germline ends. The CDR3 is made up of 12 amino acids. CDR3 DNA sequence: TGTGCCTGGTCTGGGCAGGCATATGGCTACACCTTC. The encoded protein is CAWSGQAYGYTF.

This clone has just a few counts. This chain links TRBV4-1 with TRBJ1-5, with D maybe TRBD1 (5 bases). Per germline, CDR1 MGHRA and CDR2 YSYEKL. V was clipped by 1 base and J by 4 bases, with 11 bases between them. The CDR3 is 15 amino acids. The CDR3 protein is CASSQVKAGNQPQHF. The CDR3 nucleotides read TGCGCCAGCAGCCAAGTAAAGGCAGGGAATCAGCCCCAGCATTTT.

The J gene is TRBJ2-7, the V gene TRBV18; 7 bases map to TRBD2. Germline CDR1 reads KGHSH; CDR2 reads LQKENI. The CDR3 has 14 amino acids. The trim removed 4 bases at V and 2 bases at J, leaving 5 bases unmatched. The DNA of the CDR3 is TGTGCCAGCTCACATGGGGGGGGAACCTACGAGCAGTACTTC. Translation gives CASSHGGGTYEQYF.

The chain couples TRBV7-9 to TRBJ2-3; D gene ambiguous. V dropped 5 bases and J dropped 1 base, with 7 bases sitting between them. This CDR3 is built from 13 residues. The V gene's germline CDR1 is SEHNR and CDR2 FQNEAQ (reference sequence). The CDR3 nucleotides read TGTGCCAGCAGCAGCATGGGCACAGATACGCAGTATTTT. This gives the protein CASSSMGTDTQYF.

The rearrangement uses TRBV5-1 and TRBJ2-7; 11 nucleotides align to TRBD2. V lost 4 bases, J lost 4 bases, and 4 bases stayed unmatched. This CDR3 contains 14 residues. Germline V gene data show CDR1 as SGHRS and CDR2 as YFSETQ. For the CDR3, the DNA is TGCGCCAGCAGCCGAGCTAGCGGGGGGTACGAGCAGTACTTC. Residues: CASSRASGGYEQYF.

V is TRBV5-1 and J is TRBJ1-3; weak D call: TRBD1 (6 bases). The CDR3 runs to 16 residues. Germline CDR1 is SGHRS and CDR2 is YFSETQ. V was pared by 0 bases and J by 7 bases, with 17 bases between. CDR3 sequence: CASSLVGLGAQNTIYF. The CDR3 bases are TGCGCCAGCAGCTTGGTTGGATTGGGGGCGCAGAACACCATATATTTT.

This chain links TRBV6-5 with TRBJ2-7; 7 positions agree with TRBD1. Germline CDR1 is MNHEY and CDR2 is SVGAGI. This CDR3 is built from 14 residues. V lost 8 bases and J lost 7; bases outside the gene matches: 14. CDR3 nucleotides: TGTGCCAGCCCCCGGTTTACAGGGGAAGGAGAGCAGTACTTC. Translated: CASPRFTGEGEQYF.

The DNA of the CDR3 is TGTGCCAGCAGTGAATTGGAAGCGGGGGTCCCCTACAATGAGCAGTTCTTC. This gives the protein CASSELEAGVPYNEQFF. The chain couples TRBV25-1 to TRBJ2-1; 8 nucleotides agree with TRBD2. V shed 1 base, J shed 2 bases, and the junction held 7 bases outside the gene matches. The CDR3 totals 17 residues. The germline V gene encodes CDR1 MGHDK and CDR2 SYGVNS.

In its sample, this clone was seen once. The chain combines TRBV24-1 with TRBJ2-5; TRBD1 is a possible D gene (6 bases). Germline V CDR1 and CDR2: KGHDR, SFDVKD. This CDR3 is 14 amino acids long. Deletions cut 3 bases from V and 4 bases from J, with 11 bases between. CDR3 nucleotides: TGTGCCACCAGTGATCCCGGCAGGGGAGAGACCCAGTACTTC. The encoded protein is CATSDPGRGETQYF.

The V gene is TRBV24-1, the J gene TRBJ2-6; perhaps TRBD1 as D (6 bases). This CDR3 is 16 amino acids long. Trimming removed 9 bases at V and 2 bases at J, with 16 bases between. Germline values: CDR1 KGHDR, CDR2 SFDVKD. The CDR3 loop is CATAPGDRAGANVLTF. CDR3 in DNA: TGTGCCACCGCTCCAGGGGATAGGGCTGGGGCCAACGTCCTGACTTTC.

The chain combines TRBV12-3 or TRBV12-4 with TRBJ1-2, with D unclear. The CDR3 is 13 residues long. With 5 bases removed from V and 7 bases from J, the gap between germline ends came to 14 bases. The DNA for the CDR3 is TGTGCCAGCAGTCTCTCCTTGTTCCGTGGCTACACCTTC. It is translated as CASSLSLFRGYTF.